Described below is a single T cell receptor (beta chain) sequence and its context. This specimen belongs to a study of blood T cell repertoires in COVID-19. In the study overall: COVID-19 samples from acute and convalescent phases originated in the United States, Italy and Spain. Sources were T cells, B-cell-depleted T cells, or PBMCs; the material itself was cDNA or gDNA.

Germline V gene lookup returns CDR1 SGHAT and CDR2 FQNNGV. The CDR3 is made up of 15 amino acids. V shed 2 bases, J shed 3 bases, and the junction held 3 bases outside the gene matches. Authors' analysis steps: Reference gene primer amplification in the assay estimated nucleated cell counts. Generated by immunoSEQ multiplex PCR, the TCRdb table keeps only in-frame clones and is missing some. V, J and clone size are those of that table, while D and trimming were read from the DNA. This sample yields about 240,000 clones, of which just under 85% are seen a single time; roughly a tenth belongs to the top ten.

Sequenced: peripheral blood. The TCR originated in a woman aged 80 or older with acute or convalescent COVID-19. V is TRBV11-2 and J is TRBJ2-7; 11 nucleotides match TRBD1. This chain's CDR3 is CASSLRGTGGYEQYF. The CDR3 bases are TGTGCCAGCAGCTTAAGGGGGACAGGGGGCTACGAGCAGTACTTC.